This T cell receptor (beta chain) was documented in a study of siplizumab effects on memory and regulatory T cells. The study's findings and limits: Suppressive capability of dividing Tregs from siplizumab cultures went unverified. About 75-95% of proliferating CD4+ or CD8+ clones had no assignable naive or memory phenotype. Naive T cells seemed more diverse than memory cells and seemed major alloresponse contributors. Few alloreactive clones mapped to unstimulated subsets.

As regards this clone: Its cognate antigen is unknown.

Some clones are missing from TCRdb's copy, which holds only in-frame ones; the method was immunoSEQ multiplex PCR. Among some 100,000 clones, about 90% were seen once, and the ten largest hold about 0.75%. The germline gives CDR1 MNHEY, CDR2 SVGAGI. CDR3 length equals 15 residues. The germline V and J ends were trimmed by 2 bases and 3 bases, with 14 bases remaining between them. The J gene is TRBJ2-7, the V gene TRBV6-5; TRBD2 might be the D (7 bases). The source is a human donor in good health. Sequenced material: Tregs sorted from blood. As DNA, the CDR3 is TGTGCCAGCAGTTACCGGGAGGACAGCTACTACGAGCAGTACTTC. Encoded protein: CASSYREDSYYEQYF.